The source of this TCR beta chain is a study of cytotoxic CD8 clonotypes in ibrutinib-treated CLL. Study overall: Response samples came after a median 12 months of treatment, range 6 to 36. Study outcomes and limitations: Sustained-remission and progressing patients had different sampling times. At baseline, clonality was higher than in age-matched healthy donors and correlated with CD8+ counts.

PBMCs that had been cryopreserved were the source of approximately 2 micrograms of genomic DNA for TCR beta libraries. Worth noting for this clone: Its antigen remains unknown.

The CDR3 contains 14 residues. The J segment lost 11 bases and the V segment lost 3 bases, leaving 11 bases of the junction unmatched. Germline assignment: CDR1 SGDLS and CDR2 YYNGEE. TCRdb's copy holds only in-frame clones and misses some; the assay was immunoSEQ multiplex PCR. The table has around 70,000 clones, more than 60% seen once. This clonotype originated in a human donor with chronic lymphocytic leukemia. The chain combines TRBV9 with TRBJ2-1; the match to TRBD1 covers 7 bases. The sample in question was PBMCs, obtained after 12 months of ibrutinib treatment. CDR3 sequence (DNA): TGTGCCAGCAGCGCCGGACAGGTTATGGATAAGCAGTTCTTC. Protein sequence: CASSAGQVMDKQFF.